This record concerns one T cell receptor (beta chain) sequence. Its antigen is currently unknown. The entry originates in a study of cytomegalovirus exposure and HLA in healthy donors. Study information: An earlier analysis found roughly 110 million unique TCR beta sequences from approximately 190 million T cells. An early release of data contained approximately 85 million unique TCRs, which came from HLA-typed donors. Membership in the Caucasian-associated ancestry cluster was found for 75% to 90% of 398 genotyped donors. Study-wide findings and caveats: Highly shared variants forming one cluster were likely a sequencing artifact.

With 60 Vbeta and 13 Jbeta primers, the PCR was carried out. The assay was immunoSEQ multiplex PCR, and TCRdb's table has in-frame clones only and misses some. In the table there are over 150,000 clones, about four fifths of which are singletons. Sequenced input: PBMCs. The TCR originated in a woman aged 45-65 years in good health and CMV-seropositive.

DNA of the CDR3: TGTGCCAGCAGGTCCCCTCCCTCCCAGGGTAGGGGTAGCAATCAGCCCCAGCATTTT. This encodes CASRSPPSQGRGSNQPQHF. The J gene is TRBJ1-5, the V gene TRBV6-4; D possibly corresponds to TRBD1 (5 bases). The CDR3 totals 19 residues. Germline-derived CDR1 and CDR2 are MRHNA and SNTAGT. V gave up 6 bases and J gave up 0 bases, with 24 bases separating them.